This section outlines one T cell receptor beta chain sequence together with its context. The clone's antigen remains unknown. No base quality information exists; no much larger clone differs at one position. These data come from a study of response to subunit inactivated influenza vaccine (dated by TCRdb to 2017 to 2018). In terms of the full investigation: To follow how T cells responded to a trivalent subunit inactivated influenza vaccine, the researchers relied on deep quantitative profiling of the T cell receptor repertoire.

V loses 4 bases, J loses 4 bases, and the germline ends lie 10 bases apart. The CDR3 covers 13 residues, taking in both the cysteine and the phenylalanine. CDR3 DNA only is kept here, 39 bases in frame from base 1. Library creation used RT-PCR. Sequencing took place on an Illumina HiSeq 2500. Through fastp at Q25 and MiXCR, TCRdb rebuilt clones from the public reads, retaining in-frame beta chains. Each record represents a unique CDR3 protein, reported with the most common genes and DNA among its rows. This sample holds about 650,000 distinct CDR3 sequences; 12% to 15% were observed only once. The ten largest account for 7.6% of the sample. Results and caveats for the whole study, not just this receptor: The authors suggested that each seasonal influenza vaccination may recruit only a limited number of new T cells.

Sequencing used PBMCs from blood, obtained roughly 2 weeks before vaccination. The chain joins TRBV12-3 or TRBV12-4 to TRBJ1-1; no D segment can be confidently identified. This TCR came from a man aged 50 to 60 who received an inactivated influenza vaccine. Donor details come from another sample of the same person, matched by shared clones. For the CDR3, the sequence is CASSYSGITEAFF. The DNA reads TGTGCCAGCAGTTATTCTGGGATCACTGAAGCTTTCTTT.